Listed below are T cell receptor beta chains from one sample, sequenced in a study of blood T cell repertoires in COVID-19. This table comes from immunoSEQ multiplex PCR, and its TCRdb copy is limited to in-frame clones, with some not included. Here the sample spans 100,000 to 150,000 clones, over 75% being singletons. Sequencing was performed on peripheral blood. These receptors originate from an elderly woman with acute or convalescent COVID-19. The CDR3 runs from the conserved cysteine through the conserved F or W. Fields, in order: J gene, V gene, D gene, clone size, CDR3 length, CDR3 DNA, CDR3 protein. D genes are given only for firm matches. Clone sizes are given selectively: once, few, many, or a class where the clone is expanded.

>TRBJ1-2|TRBV6-5|TRBD1|once|12
TGTGCCAGCAGGGGGACAGGGAAGGGCTACACCTTC
CASRGTGKGYTF
>TRBJ1-2|TRBV28|-|-|13
TGTGCCAGCAGTGCAGGGATAAACTATGGCTACACCTTC
CASSAGINYGYTF
>TRBJ1-2|TRBV7-2|TRBD1|-|14
TGTGCCAGCAGCCACAACAGGGGGCGAGATGGCTACACCTTC
CASSHNRGRDGYTF
>TRBJ2-1|TRBV15|TRBD2|-|14
TGTGCCACCAGCCGGGGGGGGGACTATCCCCAGAGGGTCTTC
CATSRGGDYPQRVF
>TRBJ1-1|TRBV10-2|-|-|14
TGCGCCAGCAGTGAAACAGGGCTGAACACTGAAGCTTTCTTT
CASSETGLNTEAFF
>TRBJ1-4|TRBV27|-|-|15
TGTGCCAGCAGTAACGGACAGCGCGCAGGGGAAAAACTGTTTTTT
CASSNGQRAGEKLFF
>TRBJ1-2|TRBV28|-|-|14
TGTGCCAGCGGATGGACATCGCCGATGTATGGCTACACCTTC
CASGWTSPMYGYTF
>TRBJ2-7|TRBV27|TRBD1|-|16
TGTGCCAGCAGTCTACTACGCAGGGGGCCTTCCTACGAGCAGTACTTC
CASSLLRRGPSYEQYF
>TRBJ1-3|TRBV2|-|-|15
TGTGCCAGCAGTGTTATACAGGGCCCAGGAAACACCATATATTTT
CASSVIQGPGNTIYF
>TRBJ1-5|TRBV27|-|once|13
TGTGCCAGCAGCCTGGGACAAAATCAGCCCCAGCATTTT
CASSLGQNQPQHF
>TRBJ2-5|TRBV5-1|TRBD2|-|13
TGCGCCAGCAGCTTTAGCGGGGTGGAGACCCAGTACTTC
CASSFSGVETQYF
>TRBJ2-7|TRBV4-2|-|-|16
TGTGCCAGCAGCCAAGACCTAACCAAATTTTCCTACGAGCAGTACTTC
CASSQDLTKFSYEQYF
>TRBJ1-1|TRBV7-2|TRBD1|-|13
TGTGCCAGCAGCTTAATGGGACAGTCTGAAGCTTTCTTT
CASSLMGQSEAFF
>TRBJ1-2|TRBV2|-|-|14
TGTGCCAGCAGTGCCGCAGGGAACTTCGGGGGCTACACCTTC
CASSAAGNFGGYTF
>TRBJ2-1|TRBV7-3|TRBD2|few|14
TGTGCCAGCAGTAGTAGCGGGGGTCGCAATGAGCAGTTCTTC
CASSSSGGRNEQFF
>TRBJ1-1|TRBV6-1|TRBD1|-|12
TGTGCCAGCAGCACCACAGGGGATGAAGCTTTCTTT
CASSTTGDEAFF
>TRBJ1-3|TRBV5-1|-|-|14
TGCGCCAGCGCCCCCAGAGGCTCTGGAAACACCATATATTTT
CASAPRGSGNTIYF
>TRBJ1-3|TRBV12-3/TRBV12-4|-|-|13
TGTGCCAGCAGCTCCGGGGGGGCCGGCACCATATATTTT
CASSSGGAGTIYF
>TRBJ1-5|TRBV6-6|-|-|12
TGTGCCAGCAGCCCTCTCCCGGGACAACAGCATTTT
CASSPLPGQQHF
>TRBJ1-2|TRBV19|-|-|12
TGTGCCAGTAGTATCAGGTACGGCGGCTACACCTTC
CASSIRYGGYTF
>TRBJ2-5|TRBV5-1|TRBD1|-|15
TGCGCCAGCAGCTTGGGAGGGGGCAGTTGGGAGACCCAGTACTTC
CASSLGGGSWETQYF
>TRBJ2-5|TRBV6-5|TRBD1|few|13
TGTGCCAGCAGTTGGACAGGGCAAGAGACCCAGTACTTC
CASSWTGQETQYF
>TRBJ1-2|TRBV5-5|-|-|15
TGTGCCAGCAGCTTTGTTGGGGGCGAGGGCTATGGCTACACCTTC
CASSFVGGEGYGYTF
>TRBJ1-2|TRBV11-2|TRBD1|-|12
TGTGCCAGCAGCCTGGACAGGGGTGGCTACACCTTC
CASSLDRGGYTF
>TRBJ1-1|TRBV12-3/TRBV12-4|-|-|12
TGTGCCAGCAGTTTTTTAAACACTGAAGCTTTCTTT
CASSFLNTEAFF
>TRBJ2-1|TRBV4-3|-|-|16
TGCGCCAGCAGCCAAGAATTGGGCAGTATGAGCAATGAGCAGTTCTTC
CASSQELGSMSNEQFF
>TRBJ2-3|TRBV5-4|TRBD2|once|15
TGTGCCAGCAGCTTGAAGATGGCGGGGGCAGATACGCAGTATTTT
CASSLKMAGADTQYF
>TRBJ2-2|TRBV7-3|-|-|19
TGTGCCAGCAGCCCGGTAGGATCGTGGAGCGGCGTTGACACCGGGGAGCTGTTTTTT
CASSPVGSWSGVDTGELFF
>TRBJ1-1|TRBV20-1|-|-|11
TGCAGTGCCCCCCGGAACACTGAAGCTTTCTTT
CSAPRNTEAFF
>TRBJ1-3|TRBV2|TRBD1|-|14
TGTGCCAGCAGCCGGACAGGGGCTGGAAACACCATATATTTT
CASSRTGAGNTIYF
>TRBJ1-4|TRBV14|-|-|16
TGTGCCAGCAGCCAGGGGACCGGGACTTTTTCTGAAAAACTGTTTTTT
CASSQGTGTFSEKLFF
>TRBJ1-2|TRBV6-5|TRBD1|-|15
TGTGCCAGCGGTCCCCCGGGCAGGGGGACGGAGGGCTACACCTTC
CASGPPGRGTEGYTF
>TRBJ1-6|TRBV5-1|-|-|15
TGCGCCAGCAGCGCGTGGCAGGGGCCCAATTCACCCCTCCACTTT
CASSAWQGPNSPLHF
>TRBJ1-4|TRBV7-9|-|-|12
TGTGCCAGCAGCTTCGCGGGTGAAAAACTGTTTTTT
CASSFAGEKLFF
>TRBJ1-2|TRBV4-2|-|-|13
TGTGCCAGCAGCCAAACAGGGAACTATGGCTACACCTTC
CASSQTGNYGYTF
>TRBJ1-2|TRBV19|-|-|12
TGTGCCAGTAGTTTCCAGGGTTCGGGCTACACCTTC
CASSFQGSGYTF
>TRBJ2-6|TRBV5-1|-|-|15
TGCGCCAGCAGCTTGGTGTCATCTGGGGCCAACGTCCTGACTTTC
CASSLVSSGANVLTF
>TRBJ1-5|TRBV28|TRBD1|-|15
TGTGCCAGCAAGGGCCGGGACAGGGGCCATCAGCCCCAGCATTTT
CASKGRDRGHQPQHF
>TRBJ2-6|TRBV19|TRBD1|once|16
TGTGCCACCTTGAGACAGGGCATCTCTGGGGCCAACGTCCTGACTTTC
CATLRQGISGANVLTF
>TRBJ1-3|TRBV19|TRBD1|-|15
TGTGCCAGTAGTTCGCCCGGGACAGTCGGAAACACCATATATTTT
CASSSPGTVGNTIYF
>TRBJ1-3|TRBV18|-|-|19
TGTGCCAGCTCACCGTGGGCGAATACGGGACAATTCTCTGGAAACACCATATATTTT
CASSPWANTGQFSGNTIYF
>TRBJ2-2|TRBV24-1|TRBD1|-|14
TGTGCCGCATCCGGGACAGGGAGGGCCGGGGAGCTGTTTTTT
CAASGTGRAGELFF
>TRBJ1-5|TRBV28|-|-|12
TGTGCCAGCAGTCCACTTAATCAGCCCCAGCATTTT
CASSPLNQPQHF
>TRBJ1-2|TRBV12-3/TRBV12-4|-|-|12
TGTGCCAGCTTCAGGGTGTACTATGGCTACACCTTC
CASFRVYYGYTF
>TRBJ1-6|TRBV7-2|-|-|16
TGTGCCAGCAGGAACAGGGACGAGCTCTATAATTCACCCCTCCACTTT
CASRNRDELYNSPLHF
>TRBJ1-2|TRBV5-6|-|few|11
TGTGCCAGCAGCTCAGGGTATGGCTACACCTTC
CASSSGYGYTF
>TRBJ1-4|TRBV5-5|TRBD1|once|15
TGTGCCAGCAGCTCGGACGGGACAGGGGACGAAAAACTGTTTTTT
CASSSDGTGDEKLFF